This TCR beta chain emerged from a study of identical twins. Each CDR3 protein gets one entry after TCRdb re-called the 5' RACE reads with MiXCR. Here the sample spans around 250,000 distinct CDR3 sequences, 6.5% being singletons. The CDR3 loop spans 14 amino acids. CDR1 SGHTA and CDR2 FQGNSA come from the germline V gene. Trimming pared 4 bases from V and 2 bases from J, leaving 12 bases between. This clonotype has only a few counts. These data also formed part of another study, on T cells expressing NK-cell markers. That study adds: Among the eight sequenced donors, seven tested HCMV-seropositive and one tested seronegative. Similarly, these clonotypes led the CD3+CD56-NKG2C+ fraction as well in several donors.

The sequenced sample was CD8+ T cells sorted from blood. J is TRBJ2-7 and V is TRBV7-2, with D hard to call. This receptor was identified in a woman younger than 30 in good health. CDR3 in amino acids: CASSSLEWTYEQYF. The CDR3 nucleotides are TGTGCCAGCAGCTCCCTCGAATGGACCTACGAGCAGTACTTC.